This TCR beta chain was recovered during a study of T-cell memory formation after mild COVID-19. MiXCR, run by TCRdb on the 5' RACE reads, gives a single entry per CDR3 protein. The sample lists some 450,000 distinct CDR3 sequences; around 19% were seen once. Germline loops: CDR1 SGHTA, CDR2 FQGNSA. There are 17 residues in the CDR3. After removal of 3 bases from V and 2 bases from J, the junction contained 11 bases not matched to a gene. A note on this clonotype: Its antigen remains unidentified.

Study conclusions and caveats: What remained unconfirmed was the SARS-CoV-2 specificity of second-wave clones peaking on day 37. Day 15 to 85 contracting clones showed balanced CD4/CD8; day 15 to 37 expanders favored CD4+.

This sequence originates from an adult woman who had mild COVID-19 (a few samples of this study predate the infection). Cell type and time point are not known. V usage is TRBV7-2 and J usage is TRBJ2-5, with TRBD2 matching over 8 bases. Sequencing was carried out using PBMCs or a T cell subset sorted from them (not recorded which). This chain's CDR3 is CASSLVGGAILQETQYF. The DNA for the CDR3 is TGTGCCAGCAGCTTGGTCGGGGGGGCGATCTTACAAGAGACCCAGTACTTC.